A selection of T cell receptor beta chains follows, all from one sample in a study of T cells in Graves' hyperthyroidism and ophthalmopathy. One entry per CDR3 protein results from TCRdb running MiXCR on the multiplex PCR reads. Counted here are about 380,000 distinct CDR3 sequences, about 14% occurring once; the ten biggest clones make up less than 25%. The specimen was blood. The receptors shown here come from a man aged 25-40 years with Graves' hyperthyroidism that later progressed to Graves' ophthalmopathy. CDR3s include the opening cysteine and the closing phenylalanine or tryptophan. Fields, in order: D gene, V gene, J gene, clone size, CDR3 protein, CDR3 DNA. D genes are given only for firm matches. Only part of the rows carry a size: once, few, many, or a class if the clone is expanded.

>NA|TRBV20-1|TRBJ1-1|few
CSARDFRGYTEAFF
TGCAGTGCTAGAGATTTCAGGGGCTACACTGAAGCTTTCTTT
>NA|TRBV11-3|TRBJ1-4|many
CASSSPDEKLFF
TGTGCCAGCAGCTCGCCTGATGAAAAACTGTTTTTT
>NA|TRBV28|TRBJ2-7|many
CASRFEGHHPYEQYF
TGTGCCAGCAGATTCGAGGGCCACCACCCCTACGAGCAGTACTTC
>NA|TRBV6-4|TRBJ2-5|NA
CASSTGPQETQYF
TGTGCCAGCAGTACCGGGCCCCAAGAGACCCAGTACTTC
>NA|TRBV7-9|TRBJ2-5|few
CASSWNRAETQYF
TGTGCCAGCAGTTGGAACAGGGCGGAGACCCAGTACTTC
>TRBD2|TRBV2|TRBJ2-1|many
CASSEMAGGPNEQFF
TGTGCCAGCAGTGAAATGGCGGGGGGGCCCAATGAGCAGTTCTTC
>TRBD1|TRBV6-1|TRBJ2-1|few
CASSQHVGGQYNEQFF
TGTGCCAGCAGTCAACATGTAGGGGGACAGTACAATGAGCAGTTCTTC
>NA|TRBV6-5|TRBJ2-7|many
CASSYGGTASYEQYF
TGTGCCAGCAGTTACGGGGGGACAGCTTCCTACGAGCAGTACTTC
>NA|TRBV30|TRBJ2-7|NA
CAWSADLPKAEQYF
TGTGCCTGGAGTGCCGACCTACCCAAGGCCGAGCAGTACTTC
>NA|TRBV5-1|TRBJ1-1|many
CASSLDRYDTEAFF
TGCGCCAGCAGCTTGGACAGGTACGACACTGAAGCTTTCTTT
>TRBD1|TRBV9|TRBJ1-2|NA
CASSEARGNNYGYTF
TGTGCCAGCAGCGAGGCCAGGGGGAATAACTATGGCTACACCTTC
>NA|TRBV3-1|TRBJ1-3|many
CASSQRLGRNTIYF
TGTGCCAGCAGCCAAAGACTAGGACGAAACACCATATATTTT
>TRBD2|TRBV7-2|TRBJ2-3|few
CASSLVGLAGGLTDTQYF
TGTGCCAGCAGCTTAGTGGGACTAGCGGGGGGGCTTACAGATACGCAGTATTTT
>TRBD1|TRBV24-1|TRBJ1-2|many
CATSDPTTGTGNGYTF
TGTGCCACCAGTGACCCGACTACCGGGACAGGGAATGGCTACACCTTC
>TRBD2|TRBV20-1|TRBJ2-1|NA
CSAPGWASGGIHNEQFF
TGCAGTGCTCCCGGTTGGGCTAGCGGGGGTATCCACAATGAGCAGTTCTTC
>NA|TRBV5-6|TRBJ1-2|NA
CASSLSGLANYGYTF
TGTGCCAGCAGCTTGTCAGGGTTAGCTAACTATGGCTACACCTTC
>TRBD1|TRBV19|TRBJ2-7|NA
CASNLGQGYEQYF
TGTGCCAGTAATCTGGGACAGGGCTACGAGCAGTACTTC
>NA|TRBV24-1|TRBJ1-5|few
CATGAAYSNQPQHF
TGTGCCACCGGGGCAGCATATAGCAATCAGCCCCAGCATTTT
>NA|TRBV4-1|TRBJ2-2|NA
CASSYPRDGHTGELFF
TGCGCCAGCAGCTACCCCCGGGACGGACACACCGGGGAGCTGTTTTTT
>NA|TRBV6-2/TRBV6-3|TRBJ1-2|NA
CASSYHLKTGYYGYTF
TGTGCCAGCAGTTACCACCTAAAAACAGGGTACTATGGCTACACCTTC
>TRBD2|TRBV28|TRBJ2-5|many
CASSEGGGHWKTQYF
TGTGCCAGCAGTGAGGGCGGGGGGCATTGGAAGACCCAGTACTTC
>NA|TRBV5-1|TRBJ2-7|NA
CASRESYEQYF
TGCGCCAGTCGGGAGTCCTACGAGCAGTACTTC
>NA|TRBV9|TRBJ2-3|few
CASSVTGADTQYF
TGTGCCAGCAGCGTAACGGGGGCAGATACGCAGTATTTT
>NA|TRBV4-2|TRBJ2-3|NA
CASSPWGDQSGTDTQYF
TGTGCCAGTAGCCCTTGGGGGGATCAATCAGGGACAGATACGCAGTATTTT
>TRBD1|TRBV20-1|TRBJ1-6|NA
CSARISGDSLNSPLHF
TGCAGTGCTAGAATCTCTGGGGACAGCCTGAATTCACCCCTCCACTTT
>NA|TRBV30|TRBJ1-6|few
CAGLRGNSPLHF
TGTGCCGGACTCAGGGGTAATTCACCCCTCCACTTT
>TRBD2|TRBV12-3/TRBV12-4|TRBJ2-3|many
CASSLSGGRDTQYF
TGTGCCAGCAGTTTGAGCGGGGGGCGGGATACGCAGTATTTT
>NA|TRBV18|TRBJ2-5|NA
CASSVGGVGPTRETQYF
TGTGCCAGCTCAGTCGGGGGTGTAGGACCCACGCGGGAGACCCAGTACTTC
>NA|TRBV18|TRBJ2-1|few
CASSPPQITYNEQFF
TGTGCCAGCTCACCACCCCAGATCACCTACAATGAGCAGTTCTTC
>TRBD1|TRBV6-1|TRBJ2-2|many
CASSVQIRTGTATYTGELFF
TGTGCCAGCAGTGTGCAAATAAGGACCGGGACAGCCACTTACACCGGGGAGCTGTTTTTT
>TRBD1|TRBV12-3/TRBV12-4|TRBJ2-2|many
CASSSAPGTGGMGNTGELFF
TGTGCCAGCAGTTCGGCTCCCGGGACAGGGGGGATGGGGAACACCGGGGAGCTGTTTTTT
>NA|TRBV9|TRBJ2-5|many
CASSVDGTFGETQYF
TGTGCCAGCAGCGTAGATGGAACGTTTGGGGAGACCCAGTACTTC
>NA|TRBV2|TRBJ2-3|many
CASSTRVSTDTQYF
TGTGCCAGCTCTACAAGGGTGAGCACAGATACGCAGTATTTT
>TRBD1|TRBV11-2|TRBJ1-1|many
CASSKGAGGMNTEAFF
TGTGCCAGCAGCAAAGGGGCAGGGGGGATGAACACTGAAGCTTTCTTT
>TRBD1|TRBV6-2/TRBV6-3|TRBJ2-7|NA
CVIRTGGTSYEQYF
TGTGTCATCAGAACAGGGGGGACCAGCTACGAGCAGTACTTC
>TRBD2|TRBV6-2/TRBV6-3|TRBJ2-1|NA
CASSYSGGGFNEQFF
TGTGCCAGCAGTTATAGCGGGGGGGGATTCAATGAGCAGTTCTTC
>NA|TRBV18|TRBJ1-5|many
CASSPPGSQPQHF
TGTGCCAGCTCACCACCGGGGAGTCAGCCCCAGCATTTT
>TRBD2|TRBV20-1|TRBJ2-1|many
CRAGGPVVHEQFF
TGCAGGGCGGGGGGGCCGGTAGTCCATGAGCAGTTCTTC
>TRBD1|TRBV11-2|TRBJ1-1|many
CASSFRTGQSTEAFF
TGTGCCAGCAGCTTTAGGACAGGGCAGAGCACTGAAGCTTTCTTT
>NA|TRBV3-1|TRBJ2-7|many
CASSPAAYEQYF
TGTGCCAGCAGCCCGGCAGCCTACGAGCAGTACTTC
>NA|TRBV7-2|TRBJ1-2|many
CASSYAGNSYGYTF
TGTGCCAGCAGCTACGCGGGGAACAGCTATGGCTACACCTTC
>NA|TRBV3-1|TRBJ2-7|many
CASSPLFGTYEQYF
TGTGCCAGCAGCCCCCTTTTTGGGACCTACGAGCAGTACTTC
>TRBD2|TRBV5-5|TRBJ2-1|few
CASSTLPAGGRIF
TGTGCCAGCAGTACGTTGCCGGCGGGAGGTAGGATCTTC